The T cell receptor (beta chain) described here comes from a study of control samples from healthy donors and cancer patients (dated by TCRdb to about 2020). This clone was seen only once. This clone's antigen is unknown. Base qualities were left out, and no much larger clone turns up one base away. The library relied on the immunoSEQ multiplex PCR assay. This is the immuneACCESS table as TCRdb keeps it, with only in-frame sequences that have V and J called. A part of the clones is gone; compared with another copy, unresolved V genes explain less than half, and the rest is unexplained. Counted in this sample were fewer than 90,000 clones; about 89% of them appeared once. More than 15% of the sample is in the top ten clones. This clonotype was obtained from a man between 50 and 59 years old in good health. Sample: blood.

The CDR3 region: CASSQGIGSLADTQYF. The nucleotides are TGCGCCAGCAGCCAAGGAATAGGATCCCTGGCAGATACGCAGTATTTT. The sequence links TRBV4-3 to TRBJ2-3; there is no confident call for the D gene. V loses 1 base, J loses 4 bases, and the germline ends lie 15 bases apart. The CDR3 runs 16 residues from the cysteine to the phenylalanine. Solely the CDR3 DNA is kept, with 48 bases framed from the first base. As encoded in the germline V gene, CDR1 is LGHNA while CDR2 is YSLEER.